This T cell receptor (beta chain) comes out of a study of cytomegalovirus exposure and HLA in healthy donors. Study-wide results and limits: Prior analysis indicated that the majority of TCR beta V segments exhibited productivity approximately 90% or approximately 30% of the time. It was in a later analysis that TCR association rates were seen to vary by HLA locus, highest for DRB1 and lowest for HLA-C.

The V and J ends lost 0 bases and 3 bases respectively, with 11 bases between them. Germline loops: CDR1 KGHSH, CDR2 LQKENI. There are 15 residues in the CDR3. It was with 60 Vbeta and 13 Jbeta primers that the PCR ran. Sequencing used immunoSEQ multiplex PCR; TCRdb keeps in-frame clones, though not all of them. This sample has 50,000 to 75,000 clones; 65% to 90% occur once, and the top ten carry about 1.6%. As regards this clone: Its specificity is not known.

This rearrangement joins TRBV18 to TRBJ1-2, with D perhaps matching TRBD1 (5 bases). Sequencing was carried out using PBMCs. The TCR sequence derives from a human donor in good health. The CDR3, as DNA: TGTGCCAGCTCACCACCTTCAGGGAGGGACTATGGCTACACCTTC. Protein sequence: CASSPPSGRDYGYTF.